This T cell receptor (beta chain) derives from a study of blood T cells in healthy people across ages. Next came a second PCR, run for roughly 6 to 11 cycles, which used a sample-barcoded 5' primer along with a J-beta primer mix. TCRdb recomputed calls from the 5' RACE reads with MiXCR, one row per CDR3 protein. The profile shows roughly 800,000 distinct CDR3 sequences, 58% of them singletons. CDR1 KGHDR and CDR2 SFDVKD come from the germline V gene. CDR3 length: 16 residues. Trimming took 2 bases from V and 3 from J; bases not matched to a gene: 6. The clonotype was recovered from a man younger than 40 in good health. Sequenced input: blood. The chain uses TRBV24-1 and TRBJ2-5, with TRBD2 matching 9 bases. CDR3 protein: CATSDSASGNEETQYF. In DNA, the CDR3 is TGTGCCACCAGTGATTCGGCTAGCGGGAACGAAGAGACCCAGTACTTC.